This passage covers 20 T cell receptor beta chains from one sample sequenced in a study of blood T cell repertoires in COVID-19. Profiling relied on immunoSEQ multiplex PCR, and the TCRdb table lists in-frame clones only, not all of them. Found here are approximately 240,000 clones, roughly nine tenths of them singletons; the top ten hold about 3.1%. The sequencing input was PBMCs or T cells enriched from blood (not recorded which). These TCRs come from a woman aged 50 to 60 in a cohort exposed to, infected with or recovered from COVID-19 (not recorded which).

This chain joins TRBV24-1 and TRBJ1-5; a weak D match, TRBD1 (6 bases). This CDR3 has 16 amino acids. Germline V gene sequence: CDR1 KGHDR, CDR2 SFDVKD. With 1 base removed from V and 0 bases from J, the gap between germline ends came to 9 bases. This chain's CDR3 is CATSDFGQYSNQPQHF. The CDR3 DNA sequence: TGTGCCACCAGTGATTTCGGACAGTATAGCAATCAGCCCCAGCATTTT.

This clone showed up just once. The genes are TRBV25-1 and TRBJ1-1; no definite D call. CDR1 is MGHDK and CDR2 is SYGVNS in the germline V gene. CDR3 length: 14 residues. Trimming shortened V by 2 bases and J by 5 bases, and 12 bases separated the two germline ends. CDR3 nucleotide sequence: TGTGCCAGCAGTGAAGCCACCGGGATAACTGAAGCTTTCTTT. Translation: CASSEATGITEAFF.

The V call is TRBV30, the J call TRBJ1-2; the D is unclear. The CDR3 contains 12 residues. V lost 3 bases to trimming and J lost 8 bases, with 13 bases between them. Germline V CDR1 and CDR2: GTSNPN, SVGIG (reference sequence). CDR3 region: CAWSPRGPGYTF. The CDR3 nucleotides read TGTGCCTGGAGCCCACGAGGCCCGGGCTACACCTTC.

A few counts support this clone. This chain joins TRBV12-3 or TRBV12-4 and TRBJ1-5; TRBD1 matches 8 bases. The V and J ends lost 6 bases and 6 bases, in that order; junction bases with no gene match: 4. CDR3 length: 13 amino acids. DNA of the CDR3: TGTGCCAGCAGGCAGGGGGCGGGTCAGCCCCAGCATTTT. Translating gives CASRQGAGQPQHF.

The CDR3 DNA reads TGTGCCAGCACCGTGCTCCGGGAGTCTGGAAACACCATATATTTT. Translating it yields CASTVLRESGNTIYF. The gene calls are TRBV2 and TRBJ1-3; no clear D gene. Trimming left V 7 bases short and J 1 base short, with 14 bases between. Germline CDR1 is SNHLY and CDR2 is FYNNEI. There are 15 residues in the CDR3. The variable domain in full, with the rest retrieved from reference TRBV2 and TRBJ1-3, is EPEVTQTPSHQVTQMGQEVILRCVPISNHLYFYWYRQILGQKVEFLVSFYNNEISEKSEIFDDQFSVERPDGSNFTLKIRSTKLEDSAMYFCASTVLRESGNTIYFGEGSWLTVV.

The rearrangement uses TRBV6-2 or TRBV6-3 and TRBJ2-3; no clear D. CDR3 length: 15 residues. The germline CDR1 and CDR2 sequences are MNHEY and SVGEGT. The ends were cut back, 2 bases at V and 0 bases at J, with 9 bases in the middle. CDR3 protein: CASSYLGVSTDTQYF. CDR3 bases: TGTGCCAGCAGTTACCTCGGAGTTAGCACAGATACGCAGTATTTT.

CDR3 loop: CASSEGDREKLFF. CDR3 bases: TGTGCCAGCAGTGAAGGGGACAGAGAAAAACTGTTTTTT. The J gene is TRBJ1-4, the V gene TRBV6-1, with TRBD1 matching over 7 bases. The germline CDR1 and CDR2 sequences are MNHNS and SASEGT. This CDR3 is built from 13 residues. V shed 1 base and J 8 bases; nucleotides not matched to a gene: 1.

The rearrangement uses TRBV27 and TRBJ2-7; 11 nucleotides align to TRBD2. V lost 6 bases and J lost 5; bases outside the gene matches: 12. In germline, CDR1 is MNHEY, CDR2 SMNVEV (reference sequence). CDR3 length: 16 residues. This CDR3 is CASSADLAGGGNEQYF. The CDR3, as DNA: TGTGCCAGCAGCGCCGACCTAGCGGGGGGAGGCAACGAGCAGTACTTC.

The DNA of the CDR3 is TGTGCCAGCAGCTTGCCAGGGACAATGAACACTGAAGCTTTCTTT. It encodes CASSLPGTMNTEAFF. This chain links TRBV5-6 with TRBJ1-1, with D tentatively TRBD1 (6 bases). This CDR3 comprises 15 residues. Germline CDR1 SGHDT, CDR2 YYEEEE. V was clipped by 1 base and J by 0 bases, with 10 bases between them.

V gene TRBV19 combines with J gene TRBJ1-4; no definite D call. The CDR3 totals 14 residues. The ends were cut back, 3 bases at V and 2 bases at J, with 7 bases in the middle. CDR1 is LNHDA and CDR2 is SQIVND in the germline V gene (reference sequence). CDR3 nucleotides: TGTGCCAGTAGTATGGGTAGCACTAATGAAAAACTGTTTTTT. This codes for CASSMGSTNEKLFF.

The chain has TRBV2 and TRBJ1-3, with no clear D. CDR1 and CDR2 (germline): SNHLY, FYNNEI. V lost 6 bases, J lost 0 bases, and 15 bases lay in between. The CDR3 is made up of 16 amino acids. The CDR3 loop is CASRAQRLNSGNTIYF. DNA for the CDR3: TGTGCCAGCAGGGCACAAAGACTCAACTCTGGAAACACCATATATTTT.

The chain is built from TRBV5-4 and TRBJ1-1, with D possibly TRBD1 on 5 matching bases. CDR1 is SGHNT and CDR2 is YYREEE in the germline V gene (reference sequence). This CDR3 has 14 residues. V was pared by 4 bases and J by 6 bases, with 16 bases between. This CDR3 is CASSGSRVGAEAFF. The CDR3, as DNA: TGTGCCAGCAGCGGATCCAGGGTTGGGGCTGAAGCTTTCTTT.

This chain connects TRBV2 to TRBJ1-2, with D hard to call. V was trimmed by 5 bases and J by 8 bases, leaving 12 bases between them. The CDR3 runs 12 residues. CDR1 is SNHLY, CDR2 FYNNEI, per germline. The CDR3 protein is CASSREAPGYTF. CDR3 DNA sequence: TGTGCCAGCAGTCGGGAGGCACCGGGCTACACCTTC.

This clone showed up just a few times. This sequence joins TRBV30 and TRBJ1-1, with no clear D. Germline values: CDR1 GTSNPN, CDR2 SVGIG (reference sequence). The CDR3 is 12 amino acids. Trimming shortened V by 2 bases and J by 4 bases, and 8 bases separated the two germline ends. The CDR3 DNA reads TGTGCCTGGAGTAGAGGTGGCACTGAAGCTTTCTTT. This sequence encodes CAWSRGGTEAFF.

This clone was seen a few times. The genes are TRBV4-3 and TRBJ1-6; no definite D call. CDR3 length equals 15 residues. The ends were cut back, 0 bases at V and 10 bases at J, with 13 bases in the middle. Germline CDR1 and CDR2: LGHNA and YSLEER. As DNA, the CDR3 is TGCGCCAGCAGCCAAGACTGGAGGCTGGTGTCACCCCTCCACTTT. Translation gives CASSQDWRLVSPLHF.

The chain carries TRBV18 and TRBJ1-5; D is possibly TRBD1 (5 bases). Germline assignment: CDR1 KGHSH and CDR2 LQKENI. CDR3 length equals 15 residues. Trimming left V 6 bases short and J 1 base short, with 13 bases between. CDR3 sequence reads: CASSWGGNSNQPQHF. DNA for the CDR3: TGTGCCAGCTCGTGGGGGGGGAACAGCAATCAGCCCCAGCATTTT.

The V gene is TRBV6-1, the J gene TRBJ2-1; no definite D call. Germline V gene lookup returns CDR1 MNHNS and CDR2 SASEGT. The CDR3 contains 14 residues. V gave up 1 base and J gave up 10 bases, with 14 bases separating them. CDR3 DNA sequence: TGTGCCAGCAGTGAAGTGGCCGTTCTCATGGAGCAGTTCTTC. The encoded protein is CASSEVAVLMEQFF.

This chain joins TRBV9 and TRBJ1-6; 7 bases match TRBD1. Germline trimming cut 4 bases from V and 7 bases from J; bases unmatched to any gene: 2. Germline lookup yields CDR1 SGDLS and CDR2 YYNGEE. The CDR3 loop spans 13 amino acids. DNA for the CDR3: TGTGCCAGCAGCTTGACAGGGAATTCACCCCTCCACTTT. It translates to CASSLTGNSPLHF.

This chain uses TRBV6-2 or TRBV6-3 with TRBJ1-2; no firm D call. This CDR3 contains 12 residues. In germline, CDR1 is MNHEY, CDR2 SVGEGT. Trimming took off 3 bases at V and 7 bases at J, with 9 bases between the two ends. CDR3 amino acids: CASSYSGFGYTF. The CDR3 coding sequence is TGTGCCAGCAGTTATTCGGGTTTTGGCTACACCTTC.

The chain's CDR3 is CASSHSDRGEKLFF. The CDR3 region has the DNA TGTGCCAGCAGCCATTCGGACAGGGGGGAAAAACTGTTTTTT. This rearrangement joins TRBV3-1 (or the pseudogene TRBV3-2) to TRBJ1-4; 10 bases fit TRBD1. Germline CDR1 is LGHDT and CDR2 is YNNKEL (reference sequence). The CDR3 consists of 14 residues. Germline trimming cut 3 bases from V and 8 bases from J; bases unmatched to any gene: 3.